This T cell receptor (beta chain) was identified during a study of T-cell reconstitution after alpha-beta-depleted transplantation in children. Construction of the TCRbeta library involved unique molecular identifiers. One entry per CDR3 protein, called by TCRdb with MiXCR from the PCR reads. This table holds about 440,000 distinct CDR3 sequences, over 40% found once. CDR1 and CDR2 from the germline V gene are MNHGY and SVAAGI. The CDR3 consists of 13 residues. The V and J ends lost 6 bases and 6 bases, in that order; junction bases with no gene match: 5. The sequenced sample was PBMCs, obtained before TCRalphabeta/CD19-depleted stem cell transplant. The genes are TRBV6-9 and TRBJ1-5, with 7 nucleotides matching TRBD1. The sequence was obtained from a girl under 10 years old with aplastic anemia, due to receive a stem cell transplant. In nucleotides, the CDR3 is TGTGCCAGCAGCTTGGGACAGACTCAGCCCCAGCATTTT. It yields the protein CASSLGQTQPQHF.